This is a list of T cell receptor beta chains from one sample in a study of CD4+ T cells in melanoma. The protocol was immunoSEQ multiplex PCR, while the TCRdb copy is restricted to in-frame clones and leaves out a portion. The sample records about 50,000 clones, approximately 89% being singletons. The sample consisted of peripheral blood. These receptor sequences come from a human donor with melanoma. The CDR3 runs from the conserved cysteine through the conserved F or W. D genes are given only for firm matches. Expanded clones get a size class; other rows say once, few or many, or leave the size out.

j_gene: TRBJ2-1
d_gene: NA
v_gene: TRBV11-2
abundance: NA
CDR3aa: CASSGRPRANEQFF
CDR3nt: TGTGCCAGCAGCGGACGACCAAGAGCCAATGAGCAGTTCTTC

j_gene: TRBJ2-7
d_gene: TRBD1
v_gene: TRBV19
abundance: NA
CDR3aa: CASSMQGAYEQYF
CDR3nt: TGTGCCAGTAGTATGCAGGGGGCTTACGAGCAGTACTTC

j_gene: TRBJ2-7
d_gene: NA
v_gene: TRBV2
abundance: NA
CDR3aa: CASSAQEFGEQYF
CDR3nt: TGTGCCAGCAGTGCACAGGAATTTGGCGAGCAGTACTTC

j_gene: TRBJ2-2
d_gene: TRBD1
v_gene: TRBV5-5
abundance: NA
CDR3aa: CASSSPGTDTGELFF
CDR3nt: TGTGCCAGCAGCTCCCCCGGGACAGACACCGGGGAGCTGTTTTTT

j_gene: TRBJ2-3
d_gene: NA
v_gene: TRBV10-2
abundance: NA
CDR3aa: CASSVGTDTQYF
CDR3nt: TGCGCCAGCAGTGTCGGCACAGATACGCAGTATTTT

j_gene: TRBJ1-5
d_gene: NA
v_gene: TRBV6-1
abundance: NA
CDR3aa: CASSAPAGGSNQPQHF
CDR3nt: TGTGCCAGCAGTGCCCCTGCGGGGGGGAGCAATCAGCCCCAGCATTTT

j_gene: TRBJ1-6
d_gene: NA
v_gene: TRBV12-5
abundance: NA
CDR3aa: CASGLDRGGIRGSPLHF
CDR3nt: TGTGCTAGTGGTTTGGATCGGGGGGGGATCCGGGGTTCACCCCTCCACTTT

j_gene: TRBJ1-2
d_gene: NA
v_gene: TRBV5-8
abundance: once
CDR3aa: CASSSRGPWGYTF
CDR3nt: TGTGCCAGCAGCTCCCGGGGCCCGTGGGGCTACACCTTC

j_gene: TRBJ2-7
d_gene: TRBD2
v_gene: TRBV28
abundance: NA
CDR3aa: CATLRGGTPYEQYF
CDR3nt: TGTGCCACCCTCCGCGGGGGGACGCCCTACGAGCAGTACTTC

j_gene: TRBJ2-5
d_gene: TRBD1
v_gene: TRBV6-5
abundance: NA
CDR3aa: CASSRDRGRETQYF
CDR3nt: TGTGCCAGCAGCCGGGACAGGGGGCGCGAGACCCAGTACTTC

j_gene: TRBJ1-2
d_gene: NA
v_gene: TRBV6-6
abundance: NA
CDR3aa: CASSYRLEAAHYGYTF
CDR3nt: TGTGCCAGCAGTTACCGCCTCGAAGCAGCCCACTATGGCTACACCTTC

j_gene: TRBJ2-5
d_gene: TRBD1
v_gene: TRBV6-5
abundance: once
CDR3aa: CASSWDRQETQYF
CDR3nt: TGTGCCAGCAGCTGGGACAGGCAAGAGACCCAGTACTTC

j_gene: TRBJ1-4
d_gene: NA
v_gene: TRBV4-1
abundance: NA
CDR3aa: CASSQAPHEKLFF
CDR3nt: TGCGCCAGCAGCCAAGCGCCCCATGAAAAACTGTTTTTT

j_gene: TRBJ2-7
d_gene: NA
v_gene: TRBV28
abundance: NA
CDR3aa: CASSQGIYEQYF
CDR3nt: TGTGCCAGCAGCCAAGGAATCTACGAGCAGTACTTC

j_gene: TRBJ2-1
d_gene: TRBD2
v_gene: TRBV27
abundance: NA
CDR3aa: CASSLISGGIYNEQFF
CDR3nt: TGTGCCAGCAGTTTAATAAGCGGGGGGATCTACAATGAGCAGTTCTTC

j_gene: TRBJ2-2
d_gene: TRBD1
v_gene: TRBV9
abundance: NA
CDR3aa: CASSVLGQAANTGELFF
CDR3nt: TGTGCCAGCAGCGTATTGGGACAGGCCGCGAACACCGGGGAGCTGTTTTTT

j_gene: TRBJ2-5
d_gene: NA
v_gene: TRBV5-1
abundance: NA
CDR3aa: CASSPPTVRQETQYF
CDR3nt: TGCGCCAGCAGCCCCCCGACGGTCCGCCAAGAGACCCAGTACTTC

j_gene: TRBJ2-1
d_gene: NA
v_gene: TRBV21-1
abundance: NA
CDR3aa: CASSKGPDPGPHNEQFF
CDR3nt: TGTGCCAGCAGCAAAGGCCCTGATCCGGGACCCCACAATGAGCAGTTCTTC

j_gene: TRBJ2-1
d_gene: TRBD2
v_gene: TRBV4-3
abundance: NA
CDR3aa: CASSQASVSGGFEQFF
CDR3nt: TGCGCCAGCAGCCAAGCGAGTGTTAGCGGGGGGTTTGAGCAGTTCTTC

j_gene: TRBJ2-1
d_gene: NA
v_gene: TRBV7-2
abundance: NA
CDR3aa: CASSLARGLSSYNEQFF
CDR3nt: TGTGCCAGCAGCTTAGCTAGGGGACTTAGCTCCTACAATGAGCAGTTCTTC

j_gene: TRBJ2-2
d_gene: TRBD1
v_gene: TRBV7-3
abundance: NA
CDR3aa: CASGRQGVRNTGELFF
CDR3nt: TGTGCCAGCGGGAGACAGGGGGTTCGGAACACCGGGGAGCTGTTTTTT

j_gene: TRBJ1-1
d_gene: NA
v_gene: TRBV4-3
abundance: NA
CDR3aa: CASSPERKYTEAFF
CDR3nt: TGCGCCAGCAGCCCAGAGAGGAAGTACACTGAAGCTTTCTTT

j_gene: TRBJ1-2
d_gene: TRBD1
v_gene: TRBV7-2
abundance: NA
CDR3aa: CASSLARTGESGYTF
CDR3nt: TGTGCCAGCAGCTTAGCTAGGACAGGGGAGAGTGGCTACACCTTC

j_gene: TRBJ2-3
d_gene: NA
v_gene: TRBV7-3
abundance: few
CDR3aa: CASSFGGSTDTQYF
CDR3nt: TGTGCCAGCAGCTTTGGCGGGAGCACAGATACGCAGTATTTT

j_gene: TRBJ2-7
d_gene: NA
v_gene: TRBV7-2
abundance: few
CDR3aa: CASGLVYEQYF
CDR3nt: TGTGCCAGCGGACTTGTCTACGAGCAGTACTTC

j_gene: TRBJ1-1
d_gene: TRBD1
v_gene: TRBV5-1
abundance: NA
CDR3aa: CASRTGTGDAFF
CDR3nt: TGCGCCAGCAGAACCGGGACAGGGGATGCTTTCTTT

j_gene: TRBJ2-3
d_gene: NA
v_gene: TRBV4-3
abundance: NA
CDR3aa: CASSQKPGGRTDTQYF
CDR3nt: TGCGCCAGCAGCCAAAAACCAGGGGGGCGCACAGATACGCAGTATTTT

j_gene: TRBJ2-3
d_gene: TRBD2
v_gene: TRBV28
abundance: NA
CDR3aa: CASRSGLAGRTDTQYF
CDR3nt: TGTGCCAGCAGATCCGGACTAGCGGGGCGCACAGATACGCAGTATTTT

j_gene: TRBJ2-3
d_gene: NA
v_gene: TRBV19
abundance: NA
CDR3aa: CASSISVRSTDTQYF
CDR3nt: NA

j_gene: TRBJ2-7
d_gene: NA
v_gene: TRBV7-2
abundance: NA
CDR3aa: CASSLPGAPYEQYF
CDR3nt: TGTGCCAGCAGCTTACCTGGAGCCCCCTACGAGCAGTACTTC

j_gene: TRBJ1-3
d_gene: NA
v_gene: TRBV5-1
abundance: NA
CDR3aa: CASSFNSDTIYF
CDR3nt: TGCGCCAGCAGCTTTAACAGTGACACCATATATTTT

j_gene: TRBJ1-2
d_gene: TRBD1
v_gene: TRBV2
abundance: NA
CDR3aa: CASTQDRGPGYTF
CDR3nt: TGTGCCAGCACGCAGGACAGGGGCCCTGGCTACACCTTC

j_gene: TRBJ2-5
d_gene: NA
v_gene: TRBV9
abundance: once
CDR3aa: CASSVGASKETQYF
CDR3nt: TGTGCCAGCAGCGTAGGGGCTAGTAAAGAGACCCAGTACTTC

j_gene: TRBJ1-1
d_gene: NA
v_gene: TRBV27
abundance: NA
CDR3aa: CASSFRGVNTEAFF
CDR3nt: TGTGCCAGCAGTTTCCGGGGAGTGAACACTGAAGCTTTCTTT

j_gene: TRBJ2-3
d_gene: NA
v_gene: TRBV5-6
abundance: NA
CDR3aa: CASSLYSAADTQYF
CDR3nt: TGTGCCAGCAGCTTGTACAGCGCAGCAGATACGCAGTATTTT

j_gene: TRBJ2-2
d_gene: TRBD1
v_gene: TRBV19
abundance: NA
CDR3aa: CATRQGVKLDTGELFF
CDR3nt: TGTGCCACACGACAGGGGGTTAAACTCGACACCGGGGAGCTGTTTTTT

j_gene: TRBJ2-2
d_gene: TRBD2
v_gene: TRBV7-9
abundance: NA
CDR3aa: CASSWGRAGELFF
CDR3nt: TGTGCCAGCAGCTGGGGGAGGGCCGGGGAGCTGTTTTTT

j_gene: TRBJ2-3
d_gene: TRBD2
v_gene: TRBV5-1
abundance: NA
CDR3aa: CASSLARTSGGTDTQYF
CDR3nt: TGCGCCAGCAGCTTGGCCAGGACTAGCGGCGGGACAGATACGCAGTATTTT

j_gene: TRBJ2-4
d_gene: TRBD2
v_gene: TRBV5-6
abundance: NA
CDR3aa: CASSLLAGGRENIQYF
CDR3nt: TGTGCCAGCAGCTTACTAGCGGGGGGGCGGGAAAACATTCAGTACTTC

j_gene: TRBJ1-5
d_gene: NA
v_gene: TRBV6-1
abundance: NA
CDR3aa: CASSGGLNQPQHF
CDR3nt: TGTGCCAGCAGTGGAGGTCTCAATCAGCCCCAGCATTTT

j_gene: TRBJ2-7
d_gene: TRBD2
v_gene: TRBV4-2
abundance: NA
CDR3aa: CASSQGTSGGGEQYF
CDR3nt: TGTGCCAGCAGCCAAGGGACTAGCGGGGGTGGTGAGCAGTACTTC

j_gene: TRBJ2-7
d_gene: NA
v_gene: TRBV7-9
abundance: NA
CDR3aa: CASGGRSYEQYF
CDR3nt: TGTGCCAGCGGGGGCAGGTCCTACGAGCAGTACTTC

j_gene: TRBJ2-2
d_gene: TRBD2
v_gene: TRBV28
abundance: NA
CDR3aa: CASSRVSGGTGELFF
CDR3nt: TGTGCCAGCAGTAGGGTGTCGGGGGGCACCGGGGAGCTGTTTTTT

j_gene: TRBJ2-1
d_gene: NA
v_gene: TRBV2
abundance: NA
CDR3aa: CAGTRASGFGQFF
CDR3nt: TGTGCCGGTACCAGGGCCTCGGGATTTGGGCAGTTCTTC

j_gene: TRBJ1-5
d_gene: TRBD1
v_gene: TRBV19
abundance: NA
CDR3aa: CASKSRGLVQPQHF
CDR3nt: TGTGCCAGTAAGAGCAGGGGGCTGGTTCAGCCCCAGCATTTT

j_gene: TRBJ1-1
d_gene: NA
v_gene: TRBV11-3
abundance: NA
CDR3aa: CASSRGGANTEAFF
CDR3nt: TGTGCCAGCAGCCGTGGGGGAGCGAACACTGAAGCTTTCTTT

j_gene: TRBJ1-2
d_gene: NA
v_gene: TRBV7-9
abundance: NA
CDR3aa: CASSTGTDYGYTF
CDR3nt: TGTGCCAGCAGCACCGGGACGGACTATGGCTACACCTTC

j_gene: TRBJ2-6
d_gene: NA
v_gene: TRBV2
abundance: NA
CDR3aa: CASSDVSAGANVLTF
CDR3nt: TGTGCCAGCAGTGACGTGTCGGCTGGGGCCAACGTCCTGACTTTC

j_gene: TRBJ1-5
d_gene: NA
v_gene: TRBV7-9
abundance: NA
CDR3aa: CASSLGPNSNQPQHF
CDR3nt: TGTGCCAGCAGCTTAGGACCGAATAGCAATCAGCCCCAGCATTTT

j_gene: TRBJ2-1
d_gene: NA
v_gene: TRBV7-3
abundance: NA
CDR3aa: CASSPTGLAYNEQFF
CDR3nt: TGTGCCAGCAGCCCTACAGGGTTGGCTTACAATGAGCAGTTCTTC

j_gene: TRBJ1-1
d_gene: NA
v_gene: TRBV5-4
abundance: NA
CDR3aa: CASSSNREDTEAFF
CDR3nt: TGTGCCAGCAGCTCTAACAGGGAAGACACTGAAGCTTTCTTT